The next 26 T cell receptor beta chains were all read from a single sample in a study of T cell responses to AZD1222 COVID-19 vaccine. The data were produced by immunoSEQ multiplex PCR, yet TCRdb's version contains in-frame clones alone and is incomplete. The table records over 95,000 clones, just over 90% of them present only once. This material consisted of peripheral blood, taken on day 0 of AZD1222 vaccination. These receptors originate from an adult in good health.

The CDR3 bases are TGTGCCAGCAGTGAGTTTGAGGTAGGGAACACTGAAGCTTTCTTT. Protein sequence: CASSEFEVGNTEAFF. This rearrangement joins TRBV6-1 to TRBJ1-1; D ambiguous. In germline, CDR1 is MNHNS, CDR2 SASEGT. The germline V and J ends were trimmed by 3 bases and 1 base, with 12 bases remaining between them. The CDR3 runs 15 residues.

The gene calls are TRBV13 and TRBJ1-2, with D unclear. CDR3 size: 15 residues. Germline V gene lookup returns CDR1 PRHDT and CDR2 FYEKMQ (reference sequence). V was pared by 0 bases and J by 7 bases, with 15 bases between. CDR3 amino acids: CASSLGASRSAGYTF. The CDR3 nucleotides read TGTGCCAGCAGCTTAGGCGCCAGTCGCTCGGCTGGCTACACCTTC. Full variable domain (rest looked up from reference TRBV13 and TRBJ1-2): AAGVIQSPRHLIKEKRETATLKCYPIPRHDTVYWYQQGPGQDPQFLISFYEKMQSDKGSIPDRFSAQQFSDYHSELNMSSLELGDSALYFCASSLGASRSAGYTFGSGTRLTVV.

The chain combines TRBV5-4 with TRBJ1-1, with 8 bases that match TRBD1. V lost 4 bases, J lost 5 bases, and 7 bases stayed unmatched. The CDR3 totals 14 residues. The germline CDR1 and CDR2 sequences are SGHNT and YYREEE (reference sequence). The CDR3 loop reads CASSGRGQGTEAFF. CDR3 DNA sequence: TGTGCCAGCAGCGGCAGGGGGCAGGGTACTGAAGCTTTCTTT. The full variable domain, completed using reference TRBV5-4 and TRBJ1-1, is ETGVTQSPTHLIKTRGQQVTLRCSSQSGHNTVSWYQQALGQGPQFIFQYYREEENGRGNFPPRFSGLQFPNYSSELNVNALELDDSALYLCASSGRGQGTEAFFGQGTRLTVV.

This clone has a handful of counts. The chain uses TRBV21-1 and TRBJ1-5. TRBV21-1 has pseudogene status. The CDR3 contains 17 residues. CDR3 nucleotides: TGTGCCAGCAGCCGCCGACCTCCGAGCGGGGGCGAGCAGCCCCAGCATTTT. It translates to CASSRRPPSGGEQPQHF.

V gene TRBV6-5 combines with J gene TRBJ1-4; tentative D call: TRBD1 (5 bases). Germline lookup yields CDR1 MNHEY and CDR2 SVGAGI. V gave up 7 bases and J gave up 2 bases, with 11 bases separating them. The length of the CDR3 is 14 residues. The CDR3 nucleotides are TGTGCCAGCACCCCCGGGACGACTAATGAAAAACTGTTTTTT. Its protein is CASTPGTTNEKLFF.

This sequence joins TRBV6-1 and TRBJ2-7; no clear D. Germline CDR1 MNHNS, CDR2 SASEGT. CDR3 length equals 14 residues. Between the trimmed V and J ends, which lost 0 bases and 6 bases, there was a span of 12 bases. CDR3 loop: CASSEARRTGEQYF. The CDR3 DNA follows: TGTGCCAGCAGTGAAGCCCGCAGGACCGGCGAGCAGTACTTC.

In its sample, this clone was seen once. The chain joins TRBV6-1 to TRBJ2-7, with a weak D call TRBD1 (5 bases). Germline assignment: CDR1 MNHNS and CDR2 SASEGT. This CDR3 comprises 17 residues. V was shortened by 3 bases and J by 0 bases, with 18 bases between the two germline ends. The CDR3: CASSESSGLASSYEQYF. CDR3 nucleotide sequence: TGTGCCAGCAGTGAGTCGTCAGGGTTAGCAAGCTCCTACGAGCAGTACTTC.

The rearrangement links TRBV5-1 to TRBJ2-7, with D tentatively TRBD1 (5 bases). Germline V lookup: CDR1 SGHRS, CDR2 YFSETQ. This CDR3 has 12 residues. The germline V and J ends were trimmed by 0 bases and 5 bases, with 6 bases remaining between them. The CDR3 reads CASSLEGDEQYF. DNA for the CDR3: TGCGCCAGCAGCTTGGAAGGGGACGAGCAGTACTTC. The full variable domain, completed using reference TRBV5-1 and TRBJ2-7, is KAGVTQTPRYLIKTRGQQVTLSCSPISGHRSVSWYQQTPGQGLQFLFEYFSETQRNKGNFPGRFSGRQFSNSRSEMNVSTLELGDSALYLCASSLEGDEQYFGPGTRLTVT.

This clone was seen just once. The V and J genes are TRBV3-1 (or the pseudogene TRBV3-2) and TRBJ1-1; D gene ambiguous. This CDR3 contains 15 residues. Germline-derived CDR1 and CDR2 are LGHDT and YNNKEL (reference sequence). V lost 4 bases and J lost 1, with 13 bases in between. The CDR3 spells CASSPQSARNTEAFF. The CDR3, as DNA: TGTGCCAGCAGCCCCCAGAGCGCGAGGAACACTGAAGCTTTCTTT.

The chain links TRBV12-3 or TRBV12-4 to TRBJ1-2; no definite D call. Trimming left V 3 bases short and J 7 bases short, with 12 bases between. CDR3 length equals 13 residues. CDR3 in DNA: TGTGCCAGCAGTTTGGTTCTCGCCGGTGGCTACACCTTC. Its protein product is CASSLVLAGGYTF.

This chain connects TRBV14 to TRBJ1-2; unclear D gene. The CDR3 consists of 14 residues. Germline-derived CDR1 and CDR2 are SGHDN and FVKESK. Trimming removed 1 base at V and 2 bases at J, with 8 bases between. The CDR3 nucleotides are TGTGCCAGCAGCCAAGGGCGTCAGAACTATGGCTACACCTTC. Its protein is CASSQGRQNYGYTF.

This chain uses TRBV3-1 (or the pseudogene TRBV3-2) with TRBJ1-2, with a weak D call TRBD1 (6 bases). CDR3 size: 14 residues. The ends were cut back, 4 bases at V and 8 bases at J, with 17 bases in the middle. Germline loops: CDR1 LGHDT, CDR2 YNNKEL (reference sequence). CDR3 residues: CASSLSGDGVGYTF. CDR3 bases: TGTGCCAGCAGCCTATCAGGGGATGGCGTGGGCTACACCTTC.

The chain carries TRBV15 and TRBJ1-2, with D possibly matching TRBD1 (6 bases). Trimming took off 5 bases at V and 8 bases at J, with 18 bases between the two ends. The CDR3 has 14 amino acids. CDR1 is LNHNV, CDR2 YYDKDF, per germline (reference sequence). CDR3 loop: CATSPPSGGPGYTF. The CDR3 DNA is TGTGCCACCAGCCCTCCCAGCGGGGGCCCGGGCTACACCTTC.

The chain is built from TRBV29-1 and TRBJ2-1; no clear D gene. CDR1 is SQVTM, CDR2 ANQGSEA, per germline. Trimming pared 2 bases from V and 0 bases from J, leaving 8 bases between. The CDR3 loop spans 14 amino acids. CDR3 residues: CSVETKGSYNEQFF. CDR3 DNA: TGCAGCGTTGAAACTAAGGGCTCCTACAATGAGCAGTTCTTC.

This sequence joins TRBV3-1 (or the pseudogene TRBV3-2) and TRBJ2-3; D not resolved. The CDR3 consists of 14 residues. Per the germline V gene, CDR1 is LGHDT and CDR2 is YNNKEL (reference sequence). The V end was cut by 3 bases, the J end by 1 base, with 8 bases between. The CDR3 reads CASSHPGCTDTQYF. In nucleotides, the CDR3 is TGTGCCAGCAGCCACCCCGGGTGCACAGATACGCAGTATTTT.

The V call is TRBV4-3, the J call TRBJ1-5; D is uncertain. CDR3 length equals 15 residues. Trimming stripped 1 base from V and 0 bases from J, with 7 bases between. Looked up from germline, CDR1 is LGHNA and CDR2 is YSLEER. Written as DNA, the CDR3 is TGCGCCAGCAGCCAAGCTAGGTATAGCAATCAGCCCCAGCATTTT. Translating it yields CASSQARYSNQPQHF.

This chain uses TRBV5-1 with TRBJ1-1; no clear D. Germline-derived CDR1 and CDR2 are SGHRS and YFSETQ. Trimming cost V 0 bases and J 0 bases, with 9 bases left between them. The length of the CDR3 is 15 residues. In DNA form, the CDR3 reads TGCGCCAGCAGCTTGGTGTATCAAATGAACACTGAAGCTTTCTTT. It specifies CASSLVYQMNTEAFF. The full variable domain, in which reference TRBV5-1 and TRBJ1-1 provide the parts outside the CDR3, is KAGVTQTPRYLIKTRGQQVTLSCSPISGHRSVSWYQQTPGQGLQFLFEYFSETQRNKGNFPGRFSGRQFSNSRSEMNVSTLELGDSALYLCASSLVYQMNTEAFFGQGTRLTVV.

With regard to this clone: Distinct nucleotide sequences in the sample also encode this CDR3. Written as DNA, the CDR3 is TGTGCCAGCAGCTCCCGGGTAGCGGGGGGGAACTCTTACGAGCAGTACTTC. The encoded protein is CASSSRVAGGNSYEQYF. The rearrangement links TRBV7-9 to TRBJ2-7, with TRBD2 matching over 11 bases. Germline V lookup: CDR1 SEHNR, CDR2 FQNEAQ (reference sequence). CDR3 length equals 17 residues. Losses at the gene ends were 4 bases for V and 4 bases for J; bases not matched to a gene: 12.

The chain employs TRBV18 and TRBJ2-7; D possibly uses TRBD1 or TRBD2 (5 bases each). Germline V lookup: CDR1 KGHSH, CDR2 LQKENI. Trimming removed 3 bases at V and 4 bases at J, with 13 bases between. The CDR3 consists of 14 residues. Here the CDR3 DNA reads TGTGCCAGCTCACCGGACCTGGGGGTTTACGAGCAGTACTTC. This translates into CASSPDLGVYEQYF.

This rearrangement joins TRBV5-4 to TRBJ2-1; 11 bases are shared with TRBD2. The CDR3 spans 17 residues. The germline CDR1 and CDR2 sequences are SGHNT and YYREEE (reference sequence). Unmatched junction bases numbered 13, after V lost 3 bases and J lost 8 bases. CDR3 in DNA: TGTGCCAGCAGCTATCCTAGCGGGAGGCTCCTGGGGGATGAGCAGTTCTTC. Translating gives CASSYPSGRLLGDEQFF.

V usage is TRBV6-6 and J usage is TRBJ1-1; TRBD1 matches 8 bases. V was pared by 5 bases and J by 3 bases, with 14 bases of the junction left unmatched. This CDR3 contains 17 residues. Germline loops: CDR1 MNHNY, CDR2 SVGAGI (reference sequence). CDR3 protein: CASSPTRGQGRDTEAFF. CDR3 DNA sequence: TGTGCCAGCAGTCCGACTAGAGGACAGGGTAGGGACACTGAAGCTTTCTTT.

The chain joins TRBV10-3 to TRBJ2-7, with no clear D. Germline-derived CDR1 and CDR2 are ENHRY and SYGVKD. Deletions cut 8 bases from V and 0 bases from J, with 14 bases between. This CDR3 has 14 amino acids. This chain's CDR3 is CAIAWGSDSYEQYF. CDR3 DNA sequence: TGTGCCATCGCCTGGGGATCCGACTCCTACGAGCAGTACTTC.

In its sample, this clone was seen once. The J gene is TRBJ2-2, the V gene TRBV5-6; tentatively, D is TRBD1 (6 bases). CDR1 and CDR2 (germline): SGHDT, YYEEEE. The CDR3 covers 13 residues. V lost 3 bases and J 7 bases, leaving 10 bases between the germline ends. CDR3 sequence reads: CASSWTEGGELFF. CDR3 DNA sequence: TGTGCCAGCAGCTGGACAGAAGGCGGGGAGCTGTTTTTT. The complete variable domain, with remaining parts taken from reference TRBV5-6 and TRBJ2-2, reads DAGVTQSPTHLIKTRGQQVTLRCSPKSGHDTVSWYQQALGQGPQFIFQYYEEEERQRGNFPDRFSGHQFPNYSSELNVNALLLGDSALYLCASSWTEGGELFFGEGSRLTVL.

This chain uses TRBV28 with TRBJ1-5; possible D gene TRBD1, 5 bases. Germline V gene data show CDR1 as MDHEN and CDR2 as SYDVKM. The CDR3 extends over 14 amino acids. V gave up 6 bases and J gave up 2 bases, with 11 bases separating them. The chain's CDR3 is CASRRDAGNQPQHF. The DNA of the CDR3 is TGTGCCAGCAGGCGGGACGCCGGCAATCAGCCCCAGCATTTT. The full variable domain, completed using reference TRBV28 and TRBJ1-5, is DVKVTQSSRYLVKRTGEKVFLECVQDMDHENMFWYRQDPGLGLRLIYFSYDVKMKEKGDIPEGYSVSREKKERFSLILESASTNQTSMYLCASRRDAGNQPQHFGDGTRLSIL.

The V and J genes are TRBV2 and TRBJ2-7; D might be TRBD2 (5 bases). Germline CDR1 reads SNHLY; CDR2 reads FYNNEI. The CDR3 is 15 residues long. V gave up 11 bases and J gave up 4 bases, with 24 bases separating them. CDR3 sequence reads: CALVRGRLLAYEQYF. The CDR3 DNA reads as TGTGCCTTAGTGCGAGGGAGATTGCTTGCGTACGAGCAGTACTTC.

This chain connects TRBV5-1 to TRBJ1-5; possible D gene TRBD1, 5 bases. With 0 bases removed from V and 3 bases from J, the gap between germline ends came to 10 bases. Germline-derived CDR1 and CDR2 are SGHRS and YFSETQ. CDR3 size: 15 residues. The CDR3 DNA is TGCGCCAGCAGCTTGGCCGGGACTTACAATCAGCCCCAGCATTTT. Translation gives CASSLAGTYNQPQHF.